The clone carrying this T cell receptor beta chain was seen repeatedly, ten times or more. The junction shows a germline mismatch at one end, possibly a read error. This sample stems from a study of regulatory T cells in long-lasting Graves disease. This CDR3 spans 15 amino acids. Germline values: CDR1 LGHDT, CDR2 YNNKEL (reference sequence). Combining iRepertoire HTBI primers with Arm-PCR of CDR3 regions, the authors built TCR beta libraries. TCRdb passed the multiplex PCR reads through MiXCR, listing each CDR3 protein once. The sample carries roughly 470,000 distinct CDR3 sequences, roughly 20% recorded once. The sample's time point: persistent/refractory GD, antithyroid drugs over 5 years with positive TRAb. RNA extracted from PBMCs served as the sequencing template.

The sequence was obtained from a female donor with Graves disease. The genes are TRBV3-1 and TRBJ2-4; D possibly corresponds to TRBD2 (6 bases). The material sequenced was peripheral blood mononuclear cells (PBMCs), taken when the disease was refractory, from a patient treated with antithyroid drugs. The chain's CDR3 is CASSKDLARVDIQYF. The CDR3 DNA reads as TGTGCCAGCAGCAAAGACCTAGCGCGAGTCGACATTCAGTACTTC.